The 25 T cell receptor beta chains below all came from one sample that was sequenced in a study of cytomegalovirus exposure and HLA in healthy donors. TCRdb's table, derived via immunoSEQ multiplex PCR, lists solely in-frame clones and lacks some. This table holds 86,000 or so clones, almost 97% found once. The sequenced material came from PBMCs. The receptors stem from a man aged 18 to 29 in good health and CMV-seropositive.

This chain uses TRBV28 with TRBJ1-5; D gene uncertain. Looked up from germline, CDR1 is MDHEN and CDR2 is SYDVKM. The CDR3 is 13 residues long. V gave up 5 bases and J gave up 3 bases, with 8 bases separating them. The CDR3 DNA reads TGTGCCAGCAGTAACGGTAACAATCAGCCCCAGCATTTT. This encodes CASSNGNNQPQHF.

The chain employs TRBV18 and TRBJ2-1; D is possibly TRBD2 (6 bases). V lost 4 bases to trimming and J lost 7 bases, with 8 bases between them. The CDR3 extends over 12 amino acids. CDR1 and CDR2 from the germline V gene are KGHSH and LQKENI. The CDR3 region has the DNA TGTGCCAGCTCACTAGGGAGGAATGAGCAGTTCTTC. It encodes CASSLGRNEQFF. The full variable domain, with the rest looked up from reference TRBV18 and TRBJ2-1, is NAGVMQNPRHLVRRRGQEARLRCSPMKGHSHVYWYRQLPEEGLKFMVYLQKENIIDESGMPKERFSAEFPKEGPSILRIQQVVRGDSAAYFCASSLGRNEQFFGPGTRLTVL.

The V and J genes are TRBV6-6 and TRBJ2-2; a weak D match, TRBD2 (6 bases). The germline CDR1 and CDR2 sequences are MNHNY and SVGAGI (reference sequence). Trimming took off 7 bases at V and 5 bases at J, with 17 bases between the two ends. The CDR3 totals 15 residues. In nucleotides, the CDR3 is TGTGCCAGCACCCTAGAGCCGGGAGTAACCGGGGAGCTGTTTTTT. It yields the protein CASTLEPGVTGELFF.

J is TRBJ2-3 and V is TRBV9; D is possibly TRBD2 (6 bases). The V end lost 2 bases, the J end lost 4 bases, and 14 bases lay between the germline ends. This CDR3 is 15 amino acids long. In germline, CDR1 is SGDLS, CDR2 YYNGEE. This chain's CDR3 is CASSVKGEVPDTQYF. The DNA of the CDR3 is TGTGCCAGCAGCGTTAAAGGGGAGGTCCCAGATACGCAGTATTTT.

This rearrangement joins TRBV5-1 to TRBJ2-3; TRBD2 aligns across 8 bases. The CDR3 has 15 residues. Germline V gene data show CDR1 as SGHRS and CDR2 as YFSETQ. The V gene end was trimmed by 0 bases and the J gene end by 0 bases; junction bases not matched to a gene: 0. Here the CDR3 reads CASSLASGSTDTQYF. Written as DNA, the CDR3 is TGCGCCAGCAGCTTGGCTAGCGGGAGCACAGATACGCAGTATTTT. Using reference TRBV5-1 and TRBJ2-3 for the parts outside the CDR3, the full variable domain is KAGVTQTPRYLIKTRGQQVTLSCSPISGHRSVSWYQQTPGQGLQFLFEYFSETQRNKGNFPGRFSGRQFSNSRSEMNVSTLELGDSALYLCASSLASGSTDTQYFGPGTRLTVL.

CDR3 in DNA: TGTGCCAGCTCACCGGGGGGGGCTCCGAACACTGAAGCTTTCTTT. The encoded protein is CASSPGGAPNTEAFF. The V gene is TRBV18, the J gene TRBJ1-1; D is possibly TRBD1 (6 bases). From germline, CDR1 is KGHSH and CDR2 LQKENI. V was trimmed by 3 bases and J by 1 base, leaving 12 bases between them. This CDR3 is 15 amino acids long. Full variable domain (outside the CDR3, taken from reference TRBV18 and TRBJ1-1): NAGVMQNPRHLVRRRGQEARLRCSPMKGHSHVYWYRQLPEEGLKFMVYLQKENIIDESGMPKERFSAEFPKEGPSILRIQQVVRGDSAAYFCASSPGGAPNTEAFFGQGTRLTVV.

Concerning this clone itself: A read error may produce the germline difference seen at one junction end. The chain combines TRBV10-3 with TRBJ2-3; 8 bases map to TRBD1. Germline CDR1 is ENHRY and CDR2 is SYGVKD. This CDR3 has 14 amino acids. Here the CDR3 DNA reads TGTGCCATAAGTGGAACACAGGGGGGAGATACGCAGTATTTT. Protein sequence: CAISGTQGGDTQYF.

The genes are TRBV6-5 and TRBJ2-7; D ambiguous. The V gene lost 6 bases and the J gene lost 6 bases, with 15 bases spanning the gap. Germline CDR1 MNHEY, CDR2 SVGAGI. CDR3 length: 13 amino acids. CDR3 bases: TGTGCCAGCAGAGACAAGGTCACCTTCGAGCAGTACTTC. Translating it yields CASRDKVTFEQYF.

The gene calls are TRBV10-3 and TRBJ2-7; 11 bases fit TRBD1. Looked up from germline, CDR1 is ENHRY and CDR2 is SYGVKD. The CDR3 runs to 15 residues. J gave up 4 bases and V 4 bases, and 6 bases lay outside the gene matches. The CDR3 loop is CAISAAGTGGYEQYF. In DNA form, the CDR3 reads TGTGCCATCAGTGCGGCCGGGACAGGGGGATACGAGCAGTACTTC.

V gene TRBV5-1 combines with J gene TRBJ2-1; possibly TRBD1 for D (6 bases). CDR3 length: 17 amino acids. Germline V gene sequence: CDR1 SGHRS, CDR2 YFSETQ. The ends were cut back, 2 bases at V and 7 bases at J, with 22 bases in the middle. CDR3 protein: CASSLGGPGPWQNEQFF. CDR3 nucleotides: TGCGCCAGCAGCTTAGGGGGACCGGGACCTTGGCAGAATGAGCAGTTCTTC.

This clone has a single count. The chain combines TRBV6-5 with TRBJ1-5, with D perhaps matching TRBD1 (5 bases). Trimming shortened V by 6 bases and J by 4 bases, and 13 bases separated the two germline ends. The CDR3 runs to 14 residues. CDR1 and CDR2 (germline): MNHEY, SVGAGI. In nucleotides, the CDR3 is TGTGCCAGCAGCAACGTCGCAGGGAATCAGCCCCAGCATTTT. Translation gives CASSNVAGNQPQHF.

This clone has a single count. The gene calls are TRBV27 and TRBJ1-1; 7 nucleotides line up with TRBD1. V was pared by 8 bases and J by 4 bases, with 7 bases of the junction left unmatched. The CDR3 covers 13 residues. Germline loops: CDR1 MNHEY, CDR2 SMNVEV (reference sequence). CDR3 protein: CASRTGLVTEAFF. The CDR3 DNA sequence: TGTGCCAGCCGGACAGGATTGGTCACTGAAGCTTTCTTT.

The chain is built from TRBV19 and TRBJ2-5; 7 bases are a match to TRBD1. This CDR3 has 14 residues. The germline V gene has CDR1 LNHDA and CDR2 SQIVND (reference sequence). The V and J ends lost 3 bases and 9 bases, in that order; junction bases with no gene match: 10. For the CDR3, the DNA is TGTGCCAGTAGTATGTTGGGATCCCAGGGGGCCCAGTACTTC. Translated, it gives CASSMLGSQGAQYF.

The chain couples TRBV2 to TRBJ2-7; D remains ambiguous. CDR3 length: 14 amino acids. The germline CDR1 and CDR2 sequences are SNHLY and FYNNEI. Trimming took off 3 bases at V and 2 bases at J, with 11 bases between the two ends. The CDR3 here is CASSDQLQTYEQYF. The CDR3, as DNA: TGTGCCAGCAGTGATCAACTTCAAACCTACGAGCAGTACTTC.

The chain is built from TRBV6-5 and TRBJ2-1, with D possibly being TRBD1 (6 bases). CDR1 is MNHEY, CDR2 SVGAGI, per germline. The CDR3 is 13 amino acids. V was trimmed by 5 bases and J by 7 bases, leaving 12 bases between them. CDR3 bases: TGTGCCAGCAGTCTCATACAGGGAAATGAGCAGTTCTTC. Its protein product is CASSLIQGNEQFF.

The rearrangement joins TRBV29-1 to TRBJ1-4, with TRBD1 identical over 7 bases. This CDR3 region has 12 residues. With 5 bases clipped from V and 8 bases from J, the junction kept 5 bases outside the gene matches. The germline CDR1 and CDR2 sequences are SQVTM and ANQGSEA. The CDR3 DNA reads as TGCAGCGTTAAGACAGGGAGCGAAAAACTGTTTTTT. It specifies CSVKTGSEKLFF.

This chain connects TRBV6-5 to TRBJ2-1; TRBD1 is a possible D gene (6 bases). The CDR3 loop spans 12 amino acids. V lost 6 bases to trimming and J lost 7 bases, with 10 bases between them. The germline V gene has CDR1 MNHEY and CDR2 SVGAGI. CDR3 sequence (DNA): TGTGCCAGCAGCAGGACAGCTAATGAGCAGTTCTTC. Amino acid sequence: CASSRTANEQFF.

This chain links TRBV21-1 with TRBJ2-1; the table's D call, TRBD2, has no DNA check behind it. TRBV21-1 is a pseudogene. CDR3 size: 18 residues. The CDR3 DNA follows: TGTGCCAGCAGGGGGAAATCTAGCGGGGGCTATGTGAACAATGAGCAGTTCTTC. This translates into CASRGKSSGGYVNNEQFF.

This chain joins TRBV30 and TRBJ1-2; D call uncertain. The V end lost 2 bases, the J end lost 3 bases, and 7 bases lay between the germline ends. The CDR3 spans 12 residues. CDR1 is GTSNPN and CDR2 is SVGIG in the germline V gene (reference sequence). The CDR3 here is CAWSPGDYGYTF. CDR3 DNA sequence: TGTGCCTGGAGTCCGGGTGACTATGGCTACACCTTC.

As for this clone: The junction and the germline gene differ at one end; a read error may be behind it. The V and J genes are TRBV7-7 and TRBJ2-1; TRBD1 aligns across 8 bases. Germline lookup yields CDR1 SSHAT and CDR2 FNYEAQ (reference sequence). There are 14 residues in the CDR3. The CDR3 is CASSLRTGFDEQFF. As DNA, the CDR3 is TGTGCTAGCAGCTTAAGGACAGGGTTCGATGAGCAGTTCTTC.

The chain couples TRBV7-6 to TRBJ2-2; possible D gene TRBD1, 7 bases. The CDR3 has 16 residues. The germline gives CDR1 SGHVS, CDR2 FNYEAQ. Trimming cost V 7 bases and J 1 base, with 16 bases left between them. CDR3 nucleotide sequence: TGTGCCAGCACGCAGAGGGGGCGGGAGAACACCGGGGAGCTGTTTTTT. Translation gives CASTQRGRENTGELFF.

This clone was counted between two and nine times. The chain has TRBV6-1 and TRBJ1-5; 8 bases map to TRBD1. J was trimmed by 5 bases and V by 6 bases; bases with no gene match: 9. Germline assignment: CDR1 MNHNS and CDR2 SASEGT. The CDR3 has 15 residues. The chain's CDR3 is CASRGAGGYDQPQHF. The DNA of the CDR3 is TGTGCCAGCAGGGGGGCAGGGGGCTACGATCAGCCCCAGCATTTT.

V usage is TRBV7-2 and J usage is TRBJ1-1; D is uncertain. The CDR3 runs 16 residues. Germline CDR1 SGHTA, CDR2 FQGNSA. Between the trimmed V and J ends, which lost 2 bases and 2 bases, there was a span of 15 bases. The CDR3 sequence: CASSLFKGGRNTEAFF. CDR3 nucleotide sequence: TGTGCCAGCAGCTTATTTAAGGGAGGGCGAAACACTGAAGCTTTCTTT.

This rearrangement joins TRBV5-4 to TRBJ2-1; TRBD2 matches 9 bases. The CDR3 has 18 amino acids. Germline loops: CDR1 SGHNT, CDR2 YYREEE (reference sequence). The V segment lost 0 bases and the J segment 7 bases; nucleotides outside the gene matches: 14. CDR3 loop: CASSLALEAGGPWNEQFF. As DNA, the CDR3 is TGTGCCAGCAGCTTGGCACTTGAGGCGGGAGGGCCTTGGAATGAGCAGTTCTTC.

In this sample, this clone turned up once. The chain employs TRBV6-5 and TRBJ2-7, with 7 positions matching TRBD1. V gave up 5 bases and J gave up 2 bases; unmatched junction bases: 9. CDR1 is MNHEY, CDR2 SVGAGI, per germline. This CDR3 has 15 residues. The DNA of the CDR3 is TGTGCCAGCAGTCCAGGGGGATTTCAACCCTACGAGCAGTACTTC. Translation: CASSPGGFQPYEQYF.